These 32 T cell receptor beta chains originate from one sample sequenced in a study of lymphopenia after photon versus proton radiotherapy. Generated by immunoSEQ multiplex PCR, the TCRdb table keeps only in-frame clones and is missing some. The sample has roughly 22,000 clones; around four fifths are singletons. Sequenced here: peripheral blood, sampled from a patient treated with proton-based radiotherapy. The receptors were gathered from a woman in her 70s with pancreatic cancer.

This clone was recorded once. This chain links TRBV6-6 with TRBJ1-2; D remains ambiguous. CDR1 and CDR2 from the germline V gene are MNHNY and SVGAGI (reference sequence). Trimming took off 5 bases at V and 4 bases at J, with 14 bases between the two ends. The CDR3 covers 14 residues. CDR3 sequence reads: CASSNGVPSYGYTF. The CDR3 region has the DNA TGTGCCAGCAGTAACGGCGTACCTAGCTATGGCTACACCTTC.

In this sample, this clone turned up once. The genes are TRBV29-1 and TRBJ2-3; maybe TRBD1 (6 bases). V lost 0 bases, J lost 6 bases, and 16 bases lay in between. Germline V gene sequence: CDR1 SQVTM, CDR2 ANQGSEA. This CDR3 is 15 amino acids long. CDR3 sequence reads: CSVEEGQGKADTQYF. Here the CDR3 DNA reads TGCAGCGTTGAAGAAGGCCAGGGGAAGGCCGATACGCAGTATTTT.

This clone showed up just a few times. V gene TRBV9 combines with J gene TRBJ1-1; D call uncertain. Germline lookup yields CDR1 SGDLS and CDR2 YYNGEE. The CDR3 covers 12 residues. The V gene lost 7 bases and the J gene lost 5 bases, with 12 bases spanning the gap. In DNA form, the CDR3 reads TGTGCCAGCGGGCGGAGTGAAACTGAAGCTTTCTTT. This translates into CASGRSETEAFF.

J is TRBJ1-1 and V is TRBV29-1, with D hard to call. V lost 6 bases, J lost 1 base, and 9 bases lay in between. This CDR3 has 12 residues. In germline, CDR1 is SQVTM, CDR2 ANQGSEA. The CDR3 region is CSVSDWNTEAFF. Here the CDR3 DNA reads TGCAGCGTCAGTGATTGGAACACTGAAGCTTTCTTT.

This clone was observed a few times. The chain recombines TRBV7-9 with TRBJ2-5, with D perhaps matching TRBD1 or TRBD2 (5 bases each). CDR3 length: 17 residues. The germline CDR1 and CDR2 sequences are SEHNR and FQNEAQ (reference sequence). The germline V and J ends were trimmed by 6 bases and 5 bases, with 25 bases remaining between them. The CDR3 region has the DNA TGTGCCAGCAGAAAGAAATATGGGACCGACACGTTTGAGACCCAGTACTTC. Translated, it gives CASRKKYGTDTFETQYF. Full variable domain (missing parts from reference TRBV7-9 and TRBJ2-5): DTGVSQNPRHKITKRGQNVTFRCDPISEHNRLYWYRQTLGQGPEFLTYFQNEAQLEKSRLLSDRFSAERPKGSFSTLEIQRTEQGDSAMYLCASRKKYGTDTFETQYFGPGTRLLVL.

V and J are TRBV15 and TRBJ2-7; no reliable D call. V was clipped by 5 bases and J by 2 bases, with 7 bases between them. Germline lookup yields CDR1 LNHNV and CDR2 YYDKDF (reference sequence). This CDR3 spans 12 amino acids. For the CDR3, the DNA is TGTGCCACCAGCCAAGAAACCTACGAGCAGTACTTC. The encoded protein is CATSQETYEQYF. The full variable domain, in which reference TRBV15 and TRBJ2-7 provide the parts outside the CDR3, is DAMVIQNPRYQVTQFGKPVTLSCSQTLNHNVMYWYQQKSSQAPKLLFHYYDKDFNNEADTPDNFQSRRPNTSFCFLDIRSPGLGDTAMYLCATSQETYEQYFGPGTRLTVT.

CDR3 sequence: CASSQGRSQETQYF. As DNA, the CDR3 is TGTGCCAGCAGCCAAGGTAGATCGCAAGAGACCCAGTACTTC. This chain joins TRBV16 and TRBJ2-5; D unclear. Germline assignment: CDR1 KGHSY and CDR2 FQNENV. V was trimmed by 2 bases and J by 2 bases, leaving 9 bases between them. This CDR3 spans 14 amino acids.

The chain employs TRBV9 and TRBJ2-3; 11 nucleotides match TRBD1. Looked up from germline, CDR1 is SGDLS and CDR2 is YYNGEE. J lost 4 bases, V lost 1 base, and 2 bases had no gene match. The CDR3 spans 15 residues. CDR3 in amino acids: CASSVSGQGADTQYF. Written as DNA, the CDR3 is TGTGCCAGCAGCGTATCGGGACAGGGGGCAGATACGCAGTATTTT.

J is TRBJ1-1 and V is TRBV6-5; maybe TRBD1 (6 bases). V was shortened by 4 bases and J by 1 base, with 16 bases between the two germline ends. The CDR3 spans 16 residues. Per germline, CDR1 MNHEY and CDR2 SVGAGI. CDR3 coding DNA: TGTGCCAGCAGTTCACCCATTACAGGGAGGAACACTGAAGCTTTCTTT. As protein: CASSSPITGRNTEAFF.

V usage is TRBV28 and J usage is TRBJ2-7; TRBD1 matches at 8 bases. CDR3 length: 14 amino acids. CDR1 and CDR2 (germline): MDHEN, SYDVKM. J gave up 4 bases and V 6 bases, and 8 bases lay outside the gene matches. CDR3 amino acids: CASRRPTGVYEQYF. The CDR3 DNA sequence: TGTGCCAGCAGACGACCGACAGGGGTGTACGAGCAGTACTTC.

The chain joins TRBV7-3 to TRBJ2-2; D is perhaps TRBD1 (5 bases). The CDR3 has 15 residues. V was trimmed by 4 bases and J by 6 bases, leaving 15 bases between them. Germline CDR1 and CDR2: SGHTA and FQGTGA. The DNA of the CDR3 is TGTGCCAGCAGCTCGCAAGGGGCTTCACCCGGGGAGCTGTTTTTT. It yields the protein CASSSQGASPGELFF.

This clone was seen a handful of times. The CDR3 DNA reads TGTGCCAGCAGCTCGAGAGGGGCAAAAAACACCGGGGAGCTGTTTTTT. It translates to CASSSRGAKNTGELFF. The chain employs TRBV11-1 and TRBJ2-2; the D gene could be TRBD1 or TRBD2 (5 bases each). The V end lost 4 bases, the J end lost 2 bases, and 14 bases lay between the germline ends. Germline lookup yields CDR1 SGHAT and CDR2 FQDESV (reference sequence). This CDR3 has 16 amino acids.

The chain is built from TRBV5-1 and TRBJ1-2; unclear D gene. Trimming removed 0 bases at V and 1 base at J, with 10 bases between. This CDR3 is 15 amino acids long. From germline, CDR1 is SGHRS and CDR2 YFSETQ. CDR3 sequence (DNA): TGCGCCAGCAGCTTGGCCGGGGATTATAACTATGGCTACACCTTC. Translation: CASSLAGDYNYGYTF.

V gene TRBV9 combines with J gene TRBJ2-1, with D perhaps TRBD2 (6 bases). Germline loops: CDR1 SGDLS, CDR2 YYNGEE. Trimming pared 0 bases from V and 0 bases from J, leaving 7 bases between. The CDR3 runs to 15 residues. CDR3 amino acids: CASSVVGSSYNEQFF. CDR3 in DNA: TGTGCCAGCAGCGTAGTCGGGAGCTCCTACAATGAGCAGTTCTTC.

This rearrangement joins TRBV7-2 to TRBJ2-2; 9 bases agree with TRBD1. The CDR3 consists of 17 residues. Germline loops: CDR1 SGHTA, CDR2 FQGNSA. V trimming: 5 bases; J trimming: 1 base; junction bases outside the gene matches: 8. CDR3 residues: CASSDRKGQGNTGELFF. For the CDR3, the DNA is TGTGCCAGCAGCGACCGAAAGGGACAGGGGAACACCGGGGAGCTGTTTTTT.

The chain combines TRBV11-2 with TRBJ1-3; tentatively, D is TRBD1 (5 bases). The CDR3 runs to 17 residues. V was shortened by 1 base and J by 5 bases, with 18 bases between the two germline ends. CDR1 and CDR2 from the germline V gene are SGHAT and FQNNGV. The CDR3: CASSLGRRDLKRNTIYF. CDR3 bases: TGTGCCAGCAGCTTAGGTCGCCGGGACCTCAAACGAAACACCATATATTTT.

The V gene is TRBV28, the J gene TRBJ2-5; D is perhaps TRBD2 (6 bases). The CDR3 loop spans 13 amino acids. V gave up 5 bases and J gave up 11 bases, with 18 bases separating them. CDR1 is MDHEN and CDR2 is SYDVKM in the germline V gene. CDR3 nucleotides: TGTGCCAGCAGTCCCCACGGGGGTTCAGAGCAGTACTTC. It yields the protein CASSPHGGSEQYF.

This chain connects TRBV10-2 to TRBJ2-3, with 10 bases fitting TRBD2. Germline V CDR1 and CDR2: WSHSY, SAAADI. Germline trimming cut 0 bases from V and 5 bases from J; bases unmatched to any gene: 5. The CDR3 has 16 residues. CDR3 protein: CASSESEAGGEDTQYF. The CDR3 bases are TGCGCCAGCAGTGAGTCTGAAGCGGGAGGGGAAGATACGCAGTATTTT.

The rearrangement joins TRBV18 to TRBJ2-4; TRBD1 is a possible D gene (5 bases). This CDR3 has 16 residues. In germline, CDR1 is KGHSH, CDR2 LQKENI. The germline V and J ends were trimmed by 3 bases and 0 bases, with 12 bases remaining between them. The CDR3 reads CASSPGHAAAKNIQYF. The CDR3, as DNA: TGTGCCAGCTCACCTGGACACGCAGCAGCCAAAAACATTCAGTACTTC.

This rearrangement joins TRBV11-3 to TRBJ2-7; tentative D call: TRBD2 (5 bases). Trimming shortened V by 5 bases and J by 6 bases, and 17 bases separated the two germline ends. Germline values: CDR1 SGHNT, CDR2 YENEEA. CDR3 length: 14 residues. The CDR3 coding sequence is TGTGCCAGCAGCCTAACTAGGATCTCCGGCGAGCAGTACTTC. Protein sequence: CASSLTRISGEQYF.

This chain joins TRBV7-3 and TRBJ2-4; D might be TRBD1 or TRBD2, each matching 6 bases. The CDR3 consists of 15 residues. CDR1 and CDR2 (germline): SGHTA, FQGTGA. The ends were cut back, 3 bases at V and 3 bases at J, with 12 bases in the middle. The CDR3 DNA reads TGTGCCAGCAGCTTTAAGGGGGGCGGCAAAAACATTCAGTACTTC. Translated, it gives CASSFKGGGKNIQYF.

Only one count was recorded for this clone. The V and J genes are TRBV2 and TRBJ2-3; D remains unclear. CDR1 and CDR2 from the germline V gene are SNHLY and FYNNEI. The CDR3 consists of 12 residues. Trimming pared 6 bases from V and 3 bases from J, leaving 7 bases between. CDR3 in DNA: TGTGCCAGCAGGCCCGGAACAGATACGCAGTATTTT. Its translation is CASRPGTDTQYF.

This chain links TRBV6-5 with TRBJ2-1; 11 positions match TRBD2. Trimming removed 4 bases from V and 11 bases from J; junction bases left unmatched: 7. Germline values: CDR1 MNHEY, CDR2 SVGAGI. The CDR3 spans 14 residues. The CDR3 nucleotides read TGTGCCAGCAGTTCACCGACGACTAGCGGGAAGCAGTTCTTC. Amino acid sequence: CASSSPTTSGKQFF.

The chain recombines TRBV7-6 with TRBJ2-5; maybe TRBD1 (6 bases). CDR3 length: 14 amino acids. Trimming cost V 7 bases and J 2 bases, with 14 bases left between them. Germline values: CDR1 SGHVS, CDR2 FNYEAQ. CDR3 in amino acids: CASIPEQGQETQYF. In DNA form, the CDR3 reads TGTGCCAGCATTCCCGAACAGGGTCAAGAGACCCAGTACTTC.

The chain joins TRBV18 to TRBJ2-1, with D possibly being TRBD1 (6 bases). The CDR3 runs 15 residues. Trimming removed 3 bases from V and 1 base from J, with 10 bases in between. Looked up from germline, CDR1 is KGHSH and CDR2 is LQKENI. The CDR3 bases are TGTGCCAGCTCACCCAACAGGGTTTCCTACAATGAGCAGTTCTTC. Protein: CASSPNRVSYNEQFF.

The chain joins TRBV6-5 to TRBJ2-7; TRBD1 matches at 7 bases. After removal of 5 bases from V and 12 bases from J, the junction contained 7 bases not matched to a gene. Germline-derived CDR1 and CDR2 are MNHEY and SVGAGI. The CDR3 extends over 11 amino acids. CDR3 region: CASSETGCLYF. DNA for the CDR3: TGTGCCAGCAGTGAGACAGGGTGTTTGTACTTC.

The chain employs TRBV30 and TRBJ2-5; 13 bases fit TRBD2. Trimming took 0 bases from V and 5 from J; bases not matched to a gene: 3. This CDR3 has 15 amino acids. Per germline, CDR1 GTSNPN and CDR2 SVGIG (reference sequence). The DNA for the CDR3 is TGTGCCTGGAGTGTACGGACTAGCGGGAGCGAGACCCAGTACTTC. Its protein product is CAWSVRTSGSETQYF.

The rearrangement links TRBV4-2 to TRBJ2-3; no definite D call. The CDR3 totals 11 residues. V shed 1 base and J shed 7 bases, with 3 bases lying between them. Per the germline V gene, CDR1 is LGHNA and CDR2 is YNFKEQ. The CDR3 sequence is CASSQGYTQYF. For the CDR3, the DNA is TGTGCCAGCAGCCAAGGTTATACGCAGTATTTT.

This rearrangement joins TRBV7-2 to TRBJ2-1; TRBD2 matches 7 bases. J was trimmed by 2 bases and V by 1 base; bases with no gene match: 8. The CDR3 loop spans 17 amino acids. CDR1 and CDR2 from the germline V gene are SGHTA and FQGNSA. As DNA, the CDR3 is TGTGCCAGCAGCTTAGGGGAGTGGGGGAGGGCCTACAATGAGCAGTTCTTC. It translates to CASSLGEWGRAYNEQFF.

The rearrangement links TRBV28 to TRBJ1-3; possibly TRBD1 for D (5 bases). V was cut by 7 bases and J by 0 bases, with 16 bases left in between. CDR3 length: 16 residues. Germline CDR1 is MDHEN and CDR2 is SYDVKM. CDR3 sequence: CASTLYGGISGNTIYF. In DNA, the CDR3 is TGTGCCAGCACCCTATACGGGGGGATCTCTGGAAACACCATATATTTT.

This clone appeared a few times. This CDR3 is CASSFGTRGTDTQYF. In nucleotides, the CDR3 is TGTGCCAGCAGCTTCGGGACTAGGGGCACAGATACGCAGTATTTT. The rearrangement links TRBV7-3 to TRBJ2-3; the match to TRBD2 covers 8 bases. The V gene end was trimmed by 3 bases and the J gene end by 1 base; junction bases not matched to a gene: 3. The CDR3 loop spans 15 amino acids. Germline CDR1 SGHTA, CDR2 FQGTGA.

The V gene is TRBV6-1, the J gene TRBJ2-1; D is possibly TRBD2 (6 bases). Germline lookup yields CDR1 MNHNS and CDR2 SASEGT. The V gene lost 7 bases and the J gene lost 6 bases, with 19 bases spanning the gap. The CDR3 sequence is 15 residues long. The CDR3 region is CASTTGTGGSNEQFF. In DNA, the CDR3 is TGTGCCAGCACCACCGGGACTGGTGGGTCCAATGAGCAGTTCTTC.